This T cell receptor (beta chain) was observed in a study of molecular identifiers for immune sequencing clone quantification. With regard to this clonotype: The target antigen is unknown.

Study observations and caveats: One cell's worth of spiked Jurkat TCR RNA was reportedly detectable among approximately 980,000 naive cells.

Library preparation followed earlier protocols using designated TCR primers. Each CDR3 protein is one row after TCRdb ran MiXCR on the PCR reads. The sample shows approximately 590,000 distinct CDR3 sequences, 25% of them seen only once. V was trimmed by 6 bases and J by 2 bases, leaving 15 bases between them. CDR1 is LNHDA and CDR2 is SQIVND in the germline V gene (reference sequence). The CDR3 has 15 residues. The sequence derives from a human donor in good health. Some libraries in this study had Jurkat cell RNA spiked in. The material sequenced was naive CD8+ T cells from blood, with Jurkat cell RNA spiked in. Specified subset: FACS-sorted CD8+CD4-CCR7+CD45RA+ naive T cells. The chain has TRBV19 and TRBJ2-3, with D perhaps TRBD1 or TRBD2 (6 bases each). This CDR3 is CASSPRGATTDTQYF. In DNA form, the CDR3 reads TGTGCCAGTAGCCCGAGGGGGGCGACCACAGATACGCAGTATTTT. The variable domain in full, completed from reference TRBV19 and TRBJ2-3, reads DGGITQSPKYLFRKEGQNVTLSCEQNLNHDAMYWYRQDPGQGLRLIYYSQIVNDFQKGDIAEGYSVSREKKESFPLTVTSAQKNPTAFYLCASSPRGATTDTQYFGPGTRLTVL.